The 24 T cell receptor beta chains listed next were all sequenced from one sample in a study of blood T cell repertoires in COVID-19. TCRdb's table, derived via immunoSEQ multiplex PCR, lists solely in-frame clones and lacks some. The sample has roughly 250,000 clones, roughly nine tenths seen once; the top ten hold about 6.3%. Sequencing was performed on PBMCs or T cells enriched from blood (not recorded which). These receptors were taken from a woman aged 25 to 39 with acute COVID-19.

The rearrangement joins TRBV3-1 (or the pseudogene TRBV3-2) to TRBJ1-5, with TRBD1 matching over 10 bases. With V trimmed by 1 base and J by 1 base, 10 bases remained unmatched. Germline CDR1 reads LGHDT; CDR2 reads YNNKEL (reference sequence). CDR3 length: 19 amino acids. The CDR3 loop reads CASSQGRLTGGASNQPQHF. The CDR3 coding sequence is TGTGCCAGCAGCCAAGGGAGGCTGACAGGGGGCGCAAGCAATCAGCCCCAGCATTTT.

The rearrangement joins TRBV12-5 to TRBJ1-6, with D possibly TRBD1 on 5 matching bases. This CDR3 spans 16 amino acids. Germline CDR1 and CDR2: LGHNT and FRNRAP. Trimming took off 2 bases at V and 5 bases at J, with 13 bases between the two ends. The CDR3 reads CASGLTWGEDNSPLHF. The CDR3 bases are TGTGCTAGTGGTTTGACCTGGGGGGAGGATAATTCACCCCTCCACTTT. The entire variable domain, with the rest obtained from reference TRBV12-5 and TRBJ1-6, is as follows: DARVTQTPRHKVTEMGQEVTMRCQPILGHNTVFWYRQTMMQGLELLAYFRNRAPLDDSGMPKDRFSAEMPDATLATLKIQPSEPRDSAVYFCASGLTWGEDNSPLHFGNGTRLTVT.

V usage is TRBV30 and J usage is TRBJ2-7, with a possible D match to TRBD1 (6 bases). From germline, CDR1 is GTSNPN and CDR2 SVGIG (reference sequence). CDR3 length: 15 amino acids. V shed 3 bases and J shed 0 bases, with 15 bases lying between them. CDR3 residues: CAWRQVDRSSYEQYF. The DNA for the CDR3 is TGTGCCTGGAGGCAAGTAGACAGGTCCTCCTACGAGCAGTACTTC.

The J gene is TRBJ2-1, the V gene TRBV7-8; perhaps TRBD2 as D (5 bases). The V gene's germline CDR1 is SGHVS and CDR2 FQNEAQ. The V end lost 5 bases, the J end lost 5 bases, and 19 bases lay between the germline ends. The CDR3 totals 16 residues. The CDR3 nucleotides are TGTGCCAGCAGCCCCCTGACTACCCTAAATCACAATGAGCAGTTCTTC. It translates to CASSPLTTLNHNEQFF.

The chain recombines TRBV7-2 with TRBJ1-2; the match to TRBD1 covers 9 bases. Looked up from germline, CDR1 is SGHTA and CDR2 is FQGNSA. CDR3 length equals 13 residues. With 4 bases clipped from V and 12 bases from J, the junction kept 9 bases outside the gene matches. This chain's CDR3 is CASSSDRGKRDTF. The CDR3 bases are TGTGCCAGCAGCTCGGACAGGGGAAAACGCGACACCTTC.

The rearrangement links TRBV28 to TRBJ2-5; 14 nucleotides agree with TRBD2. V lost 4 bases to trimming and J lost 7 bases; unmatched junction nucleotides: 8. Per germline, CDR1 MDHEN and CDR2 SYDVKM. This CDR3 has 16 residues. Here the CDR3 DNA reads TGTGCCAGCAGTTCCCAGGGACTAGCGGGAGCGGGGACCCAGTACTTC. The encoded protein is CASSSQGLAGAGTQYF.

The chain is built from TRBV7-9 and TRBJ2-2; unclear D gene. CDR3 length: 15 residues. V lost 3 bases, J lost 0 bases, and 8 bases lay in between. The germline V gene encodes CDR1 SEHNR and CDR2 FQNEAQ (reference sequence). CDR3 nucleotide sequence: TGTGCCAGCAGCTTGGGCAGGCCGAACACCGGGGAGCTGTTTTTT. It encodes CASSLGRPNTGELFF.

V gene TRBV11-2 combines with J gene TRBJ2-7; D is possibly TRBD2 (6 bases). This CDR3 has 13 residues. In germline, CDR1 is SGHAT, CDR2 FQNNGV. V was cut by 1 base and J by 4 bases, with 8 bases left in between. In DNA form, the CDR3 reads TGTGCCAGCAGCTTAGGGGACTTTTACGAGCAGTACTTC. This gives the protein CASSLGDFYEQYF.

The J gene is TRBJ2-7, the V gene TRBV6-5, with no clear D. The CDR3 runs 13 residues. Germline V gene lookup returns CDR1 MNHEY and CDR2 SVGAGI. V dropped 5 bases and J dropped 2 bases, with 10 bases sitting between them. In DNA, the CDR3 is TGTGCCAGCAGTCTCCGGGTGGCCTACGAGCAGTACTTC. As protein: CASSLRVAYEQYF.

The CDR3 reads CASRDRGLSQPQHF. Here the CDR3 DNA reads TGTGCCAGCAGGGACAGGGGGCTCAGTCAGCCCCAGCATTTT. The V call is TRBV6-5, the J call TRBJ1-5, with 11 positions matching TRBD1. Germline assignment: CDR1 MNHEY and CDR2 SVGAGI. This CDR3 has 14 residues. V shed 6 bases and J 6 bases; nucleotides not matched to a gene: 4.

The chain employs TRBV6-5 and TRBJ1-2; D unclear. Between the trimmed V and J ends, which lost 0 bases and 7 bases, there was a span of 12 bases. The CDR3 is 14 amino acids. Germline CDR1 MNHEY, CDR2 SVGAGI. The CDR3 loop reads CASSYSQIHSGYTF. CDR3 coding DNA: TGTGCCAGCAGTTACTCCCAAATTCATTCTGGCTACACCTTC.

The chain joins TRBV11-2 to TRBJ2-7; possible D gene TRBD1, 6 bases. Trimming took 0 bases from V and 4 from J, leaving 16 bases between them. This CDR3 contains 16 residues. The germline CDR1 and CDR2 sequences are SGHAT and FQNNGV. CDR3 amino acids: CASSLEGAGHGYEQYF. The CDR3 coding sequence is TGTGCCAGCAGCTTAGAGGGGGCCGGACATGGTTACGAGCAGTACTTC.

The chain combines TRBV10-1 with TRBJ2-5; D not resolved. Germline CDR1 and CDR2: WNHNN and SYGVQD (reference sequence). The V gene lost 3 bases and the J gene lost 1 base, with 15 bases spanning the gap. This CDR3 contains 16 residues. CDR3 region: CASSDLAPAFQETQYF. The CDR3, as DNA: TGCGCCAGCAGTGATTTAGCCCCGGCGTTCCAAGAGACCCAGTACTTC.

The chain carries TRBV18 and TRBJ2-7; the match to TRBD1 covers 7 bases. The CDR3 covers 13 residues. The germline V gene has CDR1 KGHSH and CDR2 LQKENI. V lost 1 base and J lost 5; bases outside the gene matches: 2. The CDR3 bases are TGTGCCAGCTCACCACAGGGGGCTCACGAGCAGTACTTC. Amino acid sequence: CASSPQGAHEQYF.

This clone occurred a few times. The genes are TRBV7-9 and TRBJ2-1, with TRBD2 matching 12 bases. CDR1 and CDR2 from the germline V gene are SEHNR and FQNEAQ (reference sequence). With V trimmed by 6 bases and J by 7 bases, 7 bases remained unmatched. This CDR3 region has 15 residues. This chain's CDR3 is CASSPSGRARNEQFF. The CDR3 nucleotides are TGTGCCAGCAGTCCTAGCGGGAGGGCGAGGAATGAGCAGTTCTTC.

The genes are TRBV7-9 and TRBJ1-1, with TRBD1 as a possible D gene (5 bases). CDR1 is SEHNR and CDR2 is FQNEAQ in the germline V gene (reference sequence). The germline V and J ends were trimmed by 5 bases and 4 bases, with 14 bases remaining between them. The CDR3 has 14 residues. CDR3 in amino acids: CASSRDLGGTEAFF. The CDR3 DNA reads TGTGCCAGCAGCCGAGATCTGGGGGGCACTGAAGCTTTCTTT.

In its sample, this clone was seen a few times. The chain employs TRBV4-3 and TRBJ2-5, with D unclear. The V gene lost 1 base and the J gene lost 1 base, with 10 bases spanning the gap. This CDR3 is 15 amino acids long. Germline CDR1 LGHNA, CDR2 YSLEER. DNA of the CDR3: TGCGCCAGCAGCCAAGGGGCCCGAGTCCAAGAGACCCAGTACTTC. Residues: CASSQGARVQETQYF.

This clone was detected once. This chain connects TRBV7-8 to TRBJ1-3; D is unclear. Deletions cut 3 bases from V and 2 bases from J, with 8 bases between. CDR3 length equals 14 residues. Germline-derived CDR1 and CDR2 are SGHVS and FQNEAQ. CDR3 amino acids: CASSFTSAGNTIYF. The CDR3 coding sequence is TGTGCCAGCAGCTTCACGTCGGCTGGAAACACCATATATTTT.

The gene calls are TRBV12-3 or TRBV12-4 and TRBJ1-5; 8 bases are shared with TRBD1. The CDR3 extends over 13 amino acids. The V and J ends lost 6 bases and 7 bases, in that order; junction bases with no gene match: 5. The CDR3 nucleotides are TGTGCCAGCAGACCCGACAGGGGACAGCCCCAGCATTTT. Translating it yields CASRPDRGQPQHF.

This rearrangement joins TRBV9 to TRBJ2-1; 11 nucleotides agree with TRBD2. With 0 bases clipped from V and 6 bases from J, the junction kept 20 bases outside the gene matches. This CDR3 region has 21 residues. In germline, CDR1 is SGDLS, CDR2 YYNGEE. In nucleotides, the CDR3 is TGTGCCAGCAGCGTAGGAGCCGGATCTACTAGCGGGAGTGGACCTACCAATGAGCAGTTCTTC. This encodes CASSVGAGSTSGSGPTNEQFF.

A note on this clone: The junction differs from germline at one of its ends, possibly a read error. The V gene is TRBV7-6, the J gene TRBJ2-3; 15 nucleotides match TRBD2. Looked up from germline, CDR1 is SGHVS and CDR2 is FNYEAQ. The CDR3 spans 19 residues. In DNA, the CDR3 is TGTGCCAGCAGCTTAGCTGTCGCGGGACTAGCGGGGGGCACAGATACGCGGTATTTT. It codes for CASSLAVAGLAGGTDTRYF. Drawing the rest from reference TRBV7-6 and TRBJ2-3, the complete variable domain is GAGVSQSPRYKVTKRGQDVALRCDPISGHVSLYWYRQALGQGPEFLTYFNYEAQQDKSGLPNDRFSAERPEGSISTLTIQRTEQRDSAMYRCASSLAVAGLAGGTDTRYFGPGTRLTVL.

Here the CDR3 reads CASRPQGVSNQPQHF. The CDR3 coding sequence is TGTGCCAGCAGGCCCCAGGGGGTGAGCAATCAGCCCCAGCATTTT. V gene TRBV2 combines with J gene TRBJ1-5; 7 bases match TRBD1. The CDR3 loop spans 15 amino acids. Trimming took 6 bases from V and 1 from J; bases not matched to a gene: 6. CDR1 is SNHLY and CDR2 is FYNNEI in the germline V gene.

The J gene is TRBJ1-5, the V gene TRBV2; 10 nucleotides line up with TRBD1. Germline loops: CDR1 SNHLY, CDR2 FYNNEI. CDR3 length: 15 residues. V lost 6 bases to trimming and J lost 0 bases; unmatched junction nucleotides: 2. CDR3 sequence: CASSRQGASNQPQHF. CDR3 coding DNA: TGTGCCAGCAGCAGACAGGGGGCTAGCAATCAGCCCCAGCATTTT.

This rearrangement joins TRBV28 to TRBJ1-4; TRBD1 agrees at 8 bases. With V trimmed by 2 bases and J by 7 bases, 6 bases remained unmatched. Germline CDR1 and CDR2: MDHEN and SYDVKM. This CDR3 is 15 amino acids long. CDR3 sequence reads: CASSLRRQGLEKLFF. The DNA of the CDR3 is TGTGCCAGCAGTTTACGGCGACAGGGGCTTGAAAAACTGTTTTTT.